Listed below are T cell receptor beta chains from one sample, sequenced in a study of shared clonotypes between healthy human individuals. This table comes from immunoSEQ multiplex PCR, and its TCRdb copy is limited to in-frame clones, with some not included. This sample has under 2,500,000 clones, with approximately 94% found just once. Sequences were obtained from naive CD4+ T cells sorted from blood. The receptors derive from a man between 18 and 35 years old in good health. Both conserved end residues are part of each CDR3. D genes are given only for firm matches. Size values are once, few and many counts, or a class for expanded clones, and some rows have none.

TRBD2	.	TRBV2	TRBJ2-3	CASSRTSGSTDTQYF	TGTGCCAGCAGTAGGACTAGCGGGAGCACAGATACGCAGTATTTT
TRBD1	.	TRBV7-8	TRBJ2-2	CASSSGQGWTGELFF	TGTGCCAGCAGCTCCGGACAGGGTTGGACCGGGGAGCTGTTTTTT
.	once	TRBV30	TRBJ2-4	CAWSVPEPAKNIQYF	TGTGCCTGGAGTGTACCGGAGCCGGCCAAAAACATTCAGTACTTC
.	.	TRBV7-2	TRBJ2-1	CASSYVGQLYNEQFF	TGTGCCAGCAGCTACGTAGGGCAGCTCTACAATGAGCAGTTCTTC
.	.	TRBV7-7	TRBJ2-7	CASSLGPPLTHEQYF	TGTGCTAGCAGCTTAGGACCACCTCTAACCCACGAGCAGTACTTC
.	.	TRBV7-8	TRBJ1-6	CASRKAGYNSPLHF	TGTGCCAGCAGAAAAGCGGGGTATAATTCACCCCTCCACTTT
TRBD2	.	TRBV7-6	TRBJ2-7	CASSLVQAGAYEQYF	TGTGCCAGCAGCTTAGTTCAAGCGGGGGCCTACGAGCAGTACTTC
.	.	TRBV7-6	TRBJ2-2	CASSLAVGRELFF	TGTGCCAGCAGCTTAGCTGTGGGGCGGGAGCTGTTTTTT
.	.	TRBV7-2	TRBJ1-3	CASSSHQGSGNTIYF	TGTGCCAGCAGCTCCCACCAGGGCTCTGGAAACACCATATATTTT
.	.	TRBV30	TRBJ1-1	CAWSAGNTEAFF	TGTGCCTGGAGTGCGGGAAACACTGAAGCTTTCTTT
TRBD1	.	TRBV7-2	TRBJ1-4	CASRTGVSEKLFF	TGTGCCAGCAGGACAGGGGTTAGTGAAAAACTGTTTTTT
TRBD1	.	TRBV11-2	TRBJ2-7	CASSPDRGYYEQYF	TGTGCCAGCAGCCCGGACAGGGGCTACTACGAGCAGTACTTC
TRBD1	.	TRBV30	TRBJ2-7	CAWAGTDPYEQYF	TGTGCCTGGGCCGGGACAGACCCCTACGAGCAGTACTTC
TRBD2	.	TRBV6-1	TRBJ2-3	CASSASGTSGTDTQYF	TGTGCCAGCAGTGCATCCGGGACTAGCGGCACAGATACGCAGTATTTT
TRBD2	.	TRBV11-2	TRBJ2-1	CASRRLAGAYNEQFF	TGTGCCAGCCGGAGACTAGCGGGAGCCTACAATGAGCAGTTCTTC
TRBD1	.	TRBV6-1	TRBJ2-3	CASSGEAPGQARGGTDTQYF	TGTGCCAGCAGTGGAGAGGCACCGGGACAGGCGAGGGGAGGCACAGATACGCAGTATTTT
.	.	TRBV27	TRBJ2-7	CASSYGTSYEQYF	TGTGCCAGCAGTTACGGGACGTCCTACGAGCAGTACTTC
.	.	TRBV20-1	TRBJ2-1	CSAREDEQFF	TGCAGTGCTAGGGAGGATGAGCAGTTCTTC
.	.	TRBV29-1	TRBJ2-2	CSYYSFGELFF	TGCAGCTATTATAGCTTCGGGGAGCTGTTTTTT
.	.	TRBV15	TRBJ2-5	CATSRDYFPETQYF	TGTGCCACCAGCAGAGATTATTTCCCCGAGACCCAGTACTTC
.	once	TRBV10-2	TRBJ2-5	CASSEFDSRPETQYF	TGCGCCAGCAGTGAGTTCGACAGTCGGCCAGAGACCCAGTACTTC
.	.	TRBV6-1	TRBJ1-6	CASRGGLGSPLHF	TGTGCCAGCAGGGGGGGACTGGGTTCACCCCTCCACTTT
.	.	TRBV2	TRBJ1-6	CASSALGGNSPLHF	TGTGCCAGCAGTGCCCTCGGAGGGAATTCACCCCTCCACTTT
.	.	TRBV10-3	TRBJ1-6	CAIKRGPGTQNSPLHF	TGTGCCATCAAGCGGGGACCCGGGACACAGAATTCACCCCTCCACTTT
TRBD1	.	TRBV5-1	TRBJ2-2	CASSLGQGSGELFF	TGCGCCAGCAGCTTGGGACAGGGGTCCGGGGAGCTGTTTTTT
.	.	TRBV5-3	TRBJ2-3	CARSPRPGDTQYF	TGTGCCAGAAGCCCTCGCCCGGGAGATACGCAGTATTTT
TRBD1	.	TRBV5-6	TRBJ1-1	CASSTWDRAEAFF	TGTGCCAGCAGCACCTGGGACAGGGCTGAAGCTTTCTTT